The clone carrying this T cell receptor beta chain was found a few times. Its antigen is undetermined. The ends lost 4 bases at V and 2 bases at J; junction bases unmatched: 9. CDR3 length equals 17 residues. Germline V CDR1 and CDR2: SGHNT, YYREEE (reference sequence). This sample is drawn from a study of T-cell memory formation after mild COVID-19. Whole-study results and caveats: Clones that shrank (day 15 to 85) were balanced CD4/CD8, whereas later expanders leaned CD4+. SARS-CoV-2 specificity of second-wave clones peaking day 37 was unconfirmed.

Via MiXCR, TCRdb re-called the 5' RACE reads, giving one row per CDR3 protein. The sample lists 250,000 to 400,000 distinct CDR3 sequences, roughly an eighth occurring once. The sample taken for sequencing was PBMCs or a T cell subset sorted from them (not recorded which). This chain uses TRBV5-4 with TRBJ2-5, with TRBD2 identical over 12 bases. The TCR originated in a man between 18 and 29 years old who had mild COVID-19 (a few samples of this study predate the infection). Cell type and time point are not known. CDR3 nucleotide sequence: TGTGCCAGCAGCATAAGACTAGCGGGGGATGGACAAGAGACCCAGTACTTC. This sequence encodes CASSIRLAGDGQETQYF.